What follows are 29 T cell receptor beta chains derived from one specimen sequenced in a study of blood T cell repertoires in COVID-19. The assay was immunoSEQ multiplex PCR, and TCRdb's table has in-frame clones only and misses some. The data show about 120,000 clones, roughly 79% seen once. What was sequenced was peripheral blood. The receptors stem from a human donor in a cohort sampled during active COVID-19.

This chain connects TRBV5-4 to TRBJ2-7; weak D call: TRBD2 (5 bases). The V gene's germline CDR1 is SGHNT and CDR2 YYREEE (reference sequence). The CDR3 covers 13 residues. Trimming cost V 4 bases and J 5 bases, with 13 bases left between them. This chain's CDR3 is CASSREGADEQYF. CDR3 in DNA: TGTGCCAGCAGCAGAGAGGGTGCAGACGAGCAGTACTTC.

This clone was recorded a few times. The gene calls are TRBV3-1 (or the pseudogene TRBV3-2) and TRBJ2-7; D unclear. Germline V gene data show CDR1 as LGHDT and CDR2 as YNNKEL (reference sequence). V lost 8 bases to trimming and J lost 3 bases, with 8 bases between them. This CDR3 is 11 amino acids long. CDR3 residues: CASGKLYEQYF. The CDR3 region has the DNA TGTGCCAGCGGTAAACTCTACGAGCAGTACTTC.

This rearrangement joins TRBV7-2 to TRBJ1-2, with D possibly being TRBD1 (6 bases). The germline V gene encodes CDR1 SGHTA and CDR2 FQGNSA. The CDR3 runs 14 residues. V was cut by 0 bases and J by 6 bases, with 11 bases left in between. CDR3 loop: CASSLAGAGDGYTF. CDR3 in DNA: TGTGCCAGCAGCTTAGCGGGGGCAGGGGATGGCTACACCTTC.

This clone turned up a few times. The V call is TRBV7-9, the J call TRBJ1-2, with TRBD1 matching over 8 bases. Germline V gene sequence: CDR1 SEHNR, CDR2 FQNEAQ (reference sequence). The length of the CDR3 is 14 residues. Losses at the gene ends were 5 bases for V and 4 bases for J; bases not matched to a gene: 6. The CDR3 spells CASSPDRGGYGYTF. The DNA of the CDR3 is TGTGCCAGCAGCCCCGACAGGGGTGGCTATGGCTACACCTTC.

This clone appeared a single time. The rearrangement links TRBV6-2 or TRBV6-3 to TRBJ2-2; unclear D gene. Germline assignment: CDR1 MNHEY and CDR2 SVGEGT. V lost 5 bases to trimming and J lost 3 bases, with 16 bases between them. This CDR3 spans 16 amino acids. The CDR3 here is CASSQYRVAYTGELFF. CDR3 nucleotide sequence: TGTGCCAGCAGTCAGTACCGGGTCGCCTACACCGGGGAGCTGTTTTTT.

V usage is TRBV5-1 and J usage is TRBJ1-6; tentative D call: TRBD1 (5 bases). The CDR3 sequence is 16 residues long. Trimming cost V 0 bases and J 4 bases, with 11 bases left between them. Germline loops: CDR1 SGHRS, CDR2 YFSETQ. The DNA of the CDR3 is TGCGCCAGCAGCTTGGGTACAGGCGGATATAATTCACCCCTCCACTTT. The encoded protein is CASSLGTGGYNSPLHF.

This clone appeared once. V is TRBV5-4 and J is TRBJ2-3; 10 nucleotides match TRBD1. There are 15 residues in the CDR3. Germline V gives CDR1 SGHNT, CDR2 YYREEE (reference sequence). V lost 1 base and J lost 4; bases outside the gene matches: 3. CDR3: CASSLPGQGSDTQYF. DNA of the CDR3: TGTGCCAGCAGCTTGCCGGGACAGGGGTCAGATACGCAGTATTTT.

Regarding this clone: This sample includes further DNA sequences coding for the same CDR3. The chain uses TRBV7-2 and TRBJ2-1; TRBD2 matches 8 bases. The CDR3 is 15 amino acids. V trimming: 5 bases; J trimming: 4 bases; junction bases outside the gene matches: 7. Germline CDR1 SGHTA, CDR2 FQGNSA. This chain's CDR3 is CASSQSGGRYNEQFF. The CDR3 DNA reads as TGTGCCAGCAGCCAAAGCGGGGGCCGTTACAATGAGCAGTTCTTC.

The rearrangement uses TRBV3-1 (or the pseudogene TRBV3-2) and TRBJ1-1; D uncertain. Germline CDR1 reads LGHDT; CDR2 reads YNNKEL (reference sequence). Trimming removed 1 base from V and 6 bases from J, with 21 bases in between. CDR3 length: 17 residues. The CDR3 sequence: CASSQAVSLRNSPEAFF. Here the CDR3 DNA reads TGTGCCAGCAGCCAAGCAGTTAGTCTCCGGAACAGCCCTGAAGCTTTCTTT.

This clone was counted a few times. V and J are TRBV4-3 and TRBJ2-1; D is perhaps TRBD2 (5 bases). The CDR3 spans 14 residues. Germline loops: CDR1 LGHNA, CDR2 YSLEER. V shed 0 bases and J shed 6 bases, with 9 bases lying between them. The CDR3 here is CASSQDRGVNEQFF. Written as DNA, the CDR3 is TGCGCCAGCAGCCAAGATCGGGGAGTCAATGAGCAGTTCTTC.

CDR3 bases: TGTGCCAGTACCGCCGGGACTAGCGGGACCCAAGAGACCCAGTACTTC. This sequence encodes CASTAGTSGTQETQYF. J is TRBJ2-5 and V is TRBV19; 13 bases fit TRBD2. Germline values: CDR1 LNHDA, CDR2 SQIVND (reference sequence). This CDR3 is built from 16 residues. The V and J ends lost 7 bases and 1 base, in that order; junction bases with no gene match: 6.

The V call is TRBV3-1 (or the pseudogene TRBV3-2), the J call TRBJ1-3; 7 bases map to TRBD1. The germline CDR1 and CDR2 sequences are LGHDT and YNNKEL (reference sequence). J lost 2 bases, V lost 0 bases, and 7 bases had no gene match. This CDR3 region has 17 residues. The CDR3 loop is CASSQEHRGLTGNTIYF. The CDR3 DNA reads TGTGCCAGCAGCCAAGAACACAGGGGATTGACTGGAAACACCATATATTTT.

This sequence joins TRBV6-1 and TRBJ1-1, with D hard to call. Trimming removed 2 bases at V and 12 bases at J, with 16 bases between. Germline CDR1 reads MNHNS; CDR2 reads SASEGT. The CDR3 totals 13 residues. The CDR3 DNA reads as TGTGCCAGCAGTGAATACACTAACGGCTTACCTTTCTTT. Residues: CASSEYTNGLPFF.

This clone was detected a few times. V usage is TRBV6-4 and J usage is TRBJ1-2; 7 nucleotides agree with TRBD1. Trimming took 7 bases from V and 0 from J; bases not matched to a gene: 14. Germline lookup yields CDR1 MRHNA and CDR2 SNTAGT. This CDR3 comprises 17 residues. DNA for the CDR3: TGTGCCAGCAATACAGGGGCGCGTCTTAGGACTAACTATGGCTACACCTTC. Its protein product is CASNTGARLRTNYGYTF.

The chain is built from TRBV7-2 and TRBJ2-7, with TRBD2 matching 10 bases. V trimming: 4 bases; J trimming: 2 bases; junction bases outside the gene matches: 11. The V gene's germline CDR1 is SGHTA and CDR2 FQGNSA. The CDR3 length is 17 residues. The CDR3 region has the DNA TGTGCCAGCAGCTGGCCGACCAAAAGCGGGAGGGCCTACGAGCAGTACTTC. It codes for CASSWPTKSGRAYEQYF.

The chain couples TRBV2 to TRBJ1-6; weak D call: TRBD1 (5 bases). Germline CDR1 is SNHLY and CDR2 is FYNNEI. V was pared by 5 bases and J by 8 bases, with 13 bases between. The CDR3 contains 14 residues. The CDR3 reads CASSTQAPHSPLHF. The CDR3 DNA is TGTGCCAGCAGTACACAGGCGCCCCATTCACCCCTCCACTTT.

The chain carries TRBV28 and TRBJ2-5; weak D call: TRBD2 (6 bases). V gave up 8 bases and J gave up 4 bases, with 17 bases separating them. The CDR3 loop spans 14 amino acids. Germline CDR1 reads MDHEN; CDR2 reads SYDVKM. In DNA form, the CDR3 reads TGTGCCAGCCTCCCCCCCGTGGGGGGAGAGACCCAGTACTTC. Residues: CASLPPVGGETQYF.

The chain joins TRBV27 to TRBJ2-7; D possibly corresponds to TRBD2 (5 bases). The V gene's germline CDR1 is MNHEY and CDR2 SMNVEV (reference sequence). V was pared by 4 bases and J by 2 bases, with 15 bases between. The CDR3 length is 15 residues. The CDR3 region is CASSYDPGIPYEQYF. CDR3 DNA: TGTGCCAGCAGTTACGACCCGGGAATCCCCTACGAGCAGTACTTC.

This clone has just a few counts. The chain is built from TRBV19 and TRBJ1-1; D unclear. Trimming took off 9 bases at V and 0 bases at J, with 14 bases between the two ends. Per the germline V gene, CDR1 is LNHDA and CDR2 is SQIVND (reference sequence). CDR3 size: 14 residues. CDR3 DNA: TGTGCCAGCGCCCGTTACTATATGAACACTGAAGCTTTCTTT. As protein: CASARYYMNTEAFF.

V is TRBV21-1 and J is TRBJ1-2; the table assigns TRBD1, which was not confirmed against the DNA. TRBV21-1 is a recognized pseudogene. This CDR3 is 16 amino acids long. CDR3 residues: CASSKGGGSANYGYTF. CDR3 nucleotides: TGTGCCAGCAGCAAAGGAGGGGGCTCAGCTAACTATGGCTACACCTTC.

The rearrangement links TRBV29-1 to TRBJ2-3, with 8 bases aligning to TRBD2. V was clipped by 7 bases and J by 3 bases; unmatched bases: 9. The CDR3 consists of 14 residues. Germline lookup yields CDR1 SQVTM and CDR2 ANQGSEA. Written as DNA, the CDR3 is TGCAGCGCCTATCCGGGACTAGGTACAGATACGCAGTATTTT. Protein product: CSAYPGLGTDTQYF.

This chain links TRBV11-2 with TRBJ2-7; 7 positions match TRBD1. The germline V gene has CDR1 SGHAT and CDR2 FQNNGV. The CDR3 spans 17 residues. Trimming at V came to 0 bases and at J to 1 base, leaving 9 bases not matched to a gene. The CDR3 DNA follows: TGTGCCAGCAGCTTAGATTTCGGCCGACAGGGATCCTACGAGCAGTACTTC. It is translated as CASSLDFGRQGSYEQYF.

The genes are TRBV28 and TRBJ1-2, with D possibly TRBD1 on 5 matching bases. In germline, CDR1 is MDHEN, CDR2 SYDVKM. This CDR3 region has 15 residues. Trimming cost V 5 bases and J 0 bases, with 13 bases left between them. CDR3 protein: CASSNRGVSNYGYTF. The CDR3 DNA reads TGTGCCAGCAGTAACCGGGGGGTATCTAACTATGGCTACACCTTC.

The chain employs TRBV9 and TRBJ2-5; unclear D gene. Trimming removed 2 bases from V and 2 bases from J, with 10 bases in between. This CDR3 has 14 residues. CDR1 SGDLS and CDR2 YYNGEE come from the germline V gene. CDR3 sequence reads: CASSVSGTQETQYF. Written as DNA, the CDR3 is TGTGCCAGCAGCGTTTCAGGTACTCAAGAGACCCAGTACTTC.

This chain links TRBV5-1 with TRBJ1-1; D is unclear. The CDR3 loop spans 16 amino acids. Trimming pared 4 bases from V and 2 bases from J, leaving 18 bases between. Looked up from germline, CDR1 is SGHRS and CDR2 is YFSETQ. This CDR3 reads CASSLSLGAGNTEAFF. The CDR3 DNA reads TGCGCCAGCAGCCTGAGCTTGGGCGCGGGAAACACTGAAGCTTTCTTT.

V is TRBV9 and J is TRBJ1-1; D not certain. Trimming pared 3 bases from V and 0 bases from J, leaving 12 bases between. The CDR3 is 15 residues long. The germline CDR1 and CDR2 sequences are SGDLS and YYNGEE. CDR3 coding DNA: TGTGCCAGCAGCGCCCCGGGGTTGGTGAACACTGAAGCTTTCTTT. It yields the protein CASSAPGLVNTEAFF.

V gene TRBV7-9 combines with J gene TRBJ1-5, with a tentative D call TRBD1 (5 bases). Trimming took 1 base from V and 7 from J, leaving 11 bases between them. CDR1 is SEHNR, CDR2 FQNEAQ, per germline (reference sequence). The CDR3 extends over 14 amino acids. The CDR3 reads CASSLEGTLQPQHF. The CDR3 bases are TGTGCCAGCAGCTTAGAAGGGACTCTGCAGCCCCAGCATTTT.

V is TRBV4-1 and J is TRBJ2-7; no clear D gene. CDR3 length equals 17 residues. V was clipped by 1 base and J by 4 bases, with 20 bases between them. Germline CDR1 and CDR2: MGHRA and YSYEKL. The CDR3 protein is CASSQGMLTLTLYEQYF. The CDR3 nucleotides read TGCGCCAGCAGCCAAGGAATGCTGACACTTACTCTTTACGAGCAGTACTTC.

This clone was found once. The DNA for the CDR3 is TGTGCCAGCAGAACAGACAGGGGAATGGCCGGGGAGCTGTTTTTT. Protein sequence: CASRTDRGMAGELFF. The V gene is TRBV6-5, the J gene TRBJ2-2; 8 bases fit TRBD1. V was pared by 6 bases and J by 6 bases, with 9 bases of the junction left unmatched. The germline V gene encodes CDR1 MNHEY and CDR2 SVGAGI. The CDR3 length is 15 residues.